This TCR beta chain was found in a study of blood T cell repertoires in COVID-19. Turning to the study itself: Nucleic acid was either cDNA or gDNA, and it came from T cells, B-cell-depleted T cells, or PBMCs.

Recruits, aged roughly 18 to 95 years, lived in 20 to 30 US areas. Clones were read by immunoSEQ multiplex PCR, and TCRdb kept only the in-frame ones, dropping some. Of about 150,000 clones in the sample, around 82% were seen once. This CDR3 is 15 amino acids long. Germline CDR1 SGHDT, CDR2 YYEEEE. Deletions cut 4 bases from V and 0 bases from J, with 11 bases between. Sequences were obtained from PBMCs or T cells enriched from blood (not recorded which). This sequence joins TRBV5-6 and TRBJ2-4, with D possibly TRBD1 on 6 matching bases. The sequence derives from a woman aged 45-60 years who had recovered from COVID-19. The CDR3: CASSPTGRAKNIQYF. The CDR3 DNA reads as TGTGCCAGCAGCCCTACAGGGAGAGCCAAAAACATTCAGTACTTC.